This TCR beta chain emerged from a study of post-analysis software for immune sequencing data. Study conclusions and caveats: The study found significantly lower normalized Chao1 diversity in multiple sclerosis patients than in controls.

With regard to this clonotype: Its antigen is unknown. Relative to the germline gene, one junction end is altered; a read error may explain this.

Unique molecular identifiers were built into the TCR beta cDNA libraries. TCRdb passed the PCR reads through MiXCR, listing each CDR3 protein once. The repertoire holds about 820,000 distinct CDR3 sequences, with about 57% as singletons. Material for sequencing was blood. This clonotype was sampled from a girl aged 5-17 years with multiple sclerosis.

The CDR3 loop is CVSNSGGFGYTF. The CDR3 nucleotides read TGTGTCAGCAACTCCGGGGGCTTTGGCTACACCTTC. This chain links TRBV7-9 with TRBJ1-2; D may be TRBD1 (6 bases). Germline V gene data show CDR1 as SEHNR and CDR2 as FQNEAQ (reference sequence). This CDR3 comprises 12 residues. Looking up the rest from reference TRBV7-9 and TRBJ1-2 gives the full variable domain: DTGVSQNPRHKITKRGQNVTFRCDPISEHNRLYWYRQTLGQGPEFLTYFQNEAQLEKSRLLSDRFSAERPKGSFSTLEIQRTEQGDSAMYLCVSNSGGFGYTFGSGTRLTVV.